This paragraph reports one T cell receptor (beta chain). No antigen is known for it. These data belong to a study of shared clonotypes between healthy human individuals. Overall study results and limits: Shared clonotypes: roughly 4.7% naive CD4, under 4% naive CD8, under 2.5% memory CD4, about 0.4% memory CD8. Generally, naive subsets (rather than memory subsets) showed larger estimated richness. Sampling was confined to blood; repertoires within tissues likely differ.

Profiled with immunoSEQ multiplex PCR; TCRdb holds only in-frame clones, not every one. Of around 1,900,000 clones in the sample, roughly 93% are singletons; the top ten hold about 1.7%. This CDR3 spans 15 amino acids. Germline assignment: CDR1 SGHDN and CDR2 FVKESK. V lost 5 bases to trimming and J lost 6 bases, with 20 bases between them. As defined, naive CD8 cells were CD45RO-negative and positively selected for CCR7, with terminally differentiated effector memory CD45RA+ cells excluded. All the donors were Caucasian adults who lived in Nashville, Tennessee. The TCR sequence derives from a man younger than 35 in good health. Some clones in this sample may be carry-over from other donors' samples. The sample consisted of naive CD8+ T cells from PBMCs. The chain employs TRBV14 and TRBJ2-7; D remains ambiguous. The CDR3 DNA reads TGTGCCAGCAGCAGCTTTGCGGCCGGGCAACTCGAGCAGTACTTC. Its translation is CASSSFAAGQLEQYF. The full variable domain, with the rest looked up from reference TRBV14 and TRBJ2-7, is EAGVTQFPSHSVIEKGQTVTLRCDPISGHDNLYWYRRVMGKEIKFLLHFVKESKQDESGMPNNRFLAERTGGTYSTLKVQPAELEDSGVYFCASSSFAAGQLEQYFGPGTRLTVT.